Following are 5 T cell receptor beta chains from one sample sequenced in a study of blood T cell repertoires in COVID-19. The method was immunoSEQ multiplex PCR; TCRdb's version includes in-frame clones alone and lacks a portion of them. The table includes some 70,000 clones, 80% to 90% detected once. What was sequenced was peripheral blood. The receptors were sampled from a woman aged 55-75 years with acute or convalescent COVID-19.

The chain joins TRBV29-1 to TRBJ1-1; 7 bases map to TRBD1. The CDR3 consists of 13 residues. Per germline, CDR1 SQVTM and CDR2 ANQGSEA. V trimming: 8 bases; J trimming: 3 bases; junction bases outside the gene matches: 9. The DNA of the CDR3 is TGCAGCACCACAGGGGTAGTCTACACTGAAGCTTTCTTT. Translating gives CSTTGVVYTEAFF.

This chain joins TRBV4-2 and TRBJ1-2; 8 positions match TRBD1. V gave up 0 bases and J gave up 4 bases; unmatched junction bases: 7. Germline assignment: CDR1 LGHNA and CDR2 YNFKEQ. The CDR3 consists of 16 residues. The CDR3: CASSQEDRDDIYGYTF. CDR3 nucleotide sequence: TGTGCCAGCAGCCAAGAGGACAGGGATGACATCTATGGCTACACCTTC.

This clone was found a few times. The rearrangement links TRBV27 to TRBJ1-1, with unresolved D. This CDR3 is 11 amino acids long. V was shortened by 10 bases and J by 10 bases, with 16 bases between the two germline ends. Germline values: CDR1 MNHEY, CDR2 SMNVEV (reference sequence). The CDR3 coding sequence is TGTGCCACCACCTCTCGTAGAGGAGCTTTCTTT. It is translated as CATTSRRGAFF.

The V and J genes are TRBV2 and TRBJ1-5, with a tentative D call TRBD1 (6 bases). Trimming shortened V by 3 bases and J by 5 bases, and 8 bases separated the two germline ends. The CDR3 has 13 amino acids. Per the germline V gene, CDR1 is SNHLY and CDR2 is FYNNEI. The CDR3 coding sequence is TGTGCCAGCAGTGAGGACAGTTATCAGCCCCAGCATTTT. Amino acids: CASSEDSYQPQHF.

Here the CDR3 DNA reads TGCAGCGTTAGCGGGCTACCTGGCTATGGCTACACCTTC. This sequence encodes CSVSGLPGYGYTF. The genes are TRBV29-1 and TRBJ1-2; D gene unclear. The CDR3 has 13 residues. CDR1 is SQVTM and CDR2 is ANQGSEA in the germline V gene. The V end was cut by 5 bases, the J end by 4 bases, with 14 bases between.